This T cell receptor beta chain is from a study of blood T cell repertoires in COVID-19. Study as a whole: The United States, Italy and Spain were the sources of the acute and convalescent COVID-19 samples.

Per the germline V gene, CDR1 is SQVTM and CDR2 is ANQGSEA. The length of the CDR3 is 15 residues. With 3 bases clipped from V and 4 bases from J, the junction kept 7 bases outside the gene matches. In the source study's methods: Researchers report that nucleated cell counts were estimated from reference gene primer amplification. Assay used: immunoSEQ multiplex PCR; TCRdb lists only in-frame clones, some missing. V, J and clone size are those of that table, while D and trimming were read from the DNA. The sample gives under 200,000 clones, roughly 80% of which show up once; around 3.7% is in the top ten. Participants were aged about 18 to 90 years, lived in 24 US areas, and enrolled virtually. Clinical history reported by participants formed the basis on which cohorts were assigned.

The V call is TRBV29-1, the J call TRBJ1-2, with TRBD1 matching 11 bases. The sequenced sample consisted of PBMCs or T cells enriched from blood (not recorded which). This receptor was identified in a woman aged 55-69 years who had recovered from COVID-19. CDR3 DNA: TGCAGCGTTGAGCAGACCGGGACAGGGGGCTATGGCTACACCTTC. Its translation is CSVEQTGTGGYGYTF. The full variable domain, completed using reference TRBV29-1 and TRBJ1-2, is SAVISQKPSRDICQRGTSLTIQCQVDSQVTMMFWYRQQPGQSLTLIATANQGSEATYESGFVIDKFPISRPNLTFSTLTVSNMSPEDSSIYLCSVEQTGTGGYGYTFGSGTRLTVV.